The 4 T cell receptor beta chains below come from one sample, sequenced in a study of blood T cell repertoires in COVID-19. TCRdb's copy holds only in-frame clones and misses some; the assay was immunoSEQ multiplex PCR. The table lists about 210,000 clones, about 92% of them singletons. Sequencing used peripheral blood. The source is a man under 40 with acute or convalescent COVID-19.

The chain links TRBV10-3 to TRBJ1-1; 7 nucleotides align to TRBD1. Trimming cost V 4 bases and J 7 bases; bases outside gene matches: 6. Germline V gene data show CDR1 as ENHRY and CDR2 as SYGVKD. The CDR3 has 13 residues. The chain's CDR3 is CAISVRTGDEAFF. The CDR3 DNA is TGTGCCATCAGTGTAAGGACAGGCGATGAAGCTTTCTTT.

V usage is TRBV2 and J usage is TRBJ2-1, with 9 bases aligning to TRBD1. The CDR3 is 14 amino acids. The trim removed 11 bases at V and 7 bases at J, leaving 12 bases unmatched. Germline values: CDR1 SNHLY, CDR2 FYNNEI. The DNA for the CDR3 is TGTGCCGGAACCGGGACAGGGTACGTGAATGAGCAGTTCTTC. Its translation is CAGTGTGYVNEQFF. The complete variable domain, with remaining parts taken from reference TRBV2 and TRBJ2-1, reads EPEVTQTPSHQVTQMGQEVILRCVPISNHLYFYWYRQILGQKVEFLVSFYNNEISEKSEIFDDQFSVERPDGSNFTLKIRSTKLEDSAMYFCAGTGTGYVNEQFFGPGTRLTVL.

The chain carries TRBV3-1 (or the pseudogene TRBV3-2) and TRBJ2-5, with a tentative D call TRBD1 (5 bases). Germline V gene data show CDR1 as LGHDT and CDR2 as YNNKEL (reference sequence). The CDR3 is 16 residues long. V shed 4 bases and J shed 4 bases, with 19 bases lying between them. The CDR3 DNA is TGTGCCAGCAGCCCCACGGCAGGCAGGGATCGAGAGACCCAGTACTTC. The encoded protein is CASSPTAGRDRETQYF.

This clone was observed once. Distinct nucleotide sequences in the sample also encode this CDR3. Here the CDR3 reads CASSQSRNTEAFF. The CDR3 DNA reads as TGTGCCAGCAGTCAGTCTAGGAACACTGAAGCTTTCTTT. This chain joins TRBV6-5 and TRBJ1-1; D unclear. This CDR3 contains 13 residues. Germline loops: CDR1 MNHEY, CDR2 SVGAGI. The V gene lost 5 bases and the J gene lost 1 base, with 8 bases spanning the gap.